One and the same sample provided the 9 T cell receptor beta chains below, sequenced in a study of blood T cell repertoires in COVID-19. Method: immunoSEQ multiplex PCR; TCRdb's copy keeps in-frame clones and lacks some. Of roughly 230,000 clones listed, around 90% are singletons. The sample taken for sequencing was peripheral blood. Every receptor here comes from a man aged 30 to 39 with COVID-19, enrolled during active disease.

This clone was counted a few times. CDR3 sequence reads: CATRGGTDTGELFF. The CDR3 DNA reads TGTGCCACGAGAGGGGGCACCGACACCGGGGAGCTGTTTTTT. The chain employs TRBV6-4 and TRBJ2-2; 7 bases match TRBD1. Trimming removed 10 bases from V and 3 bases from J; junction bases left unmatched: 8. CDR1 and CDR2 (germline): MRHNA, SNTAGT. This CDR3 comprises 14 residues.

V usage is TRBV7-3 and J usage is TRBJ2-3; 12 bases agree with TRBD2. The ends lost 5 bases at V and 6 bases at J; junction bases unmatched: 9. This CDR3 has 16 amino acids. From germline, CDR1 is SGHTA and CDR2 FQGTGA. Written as DNA, the CDR3 is TGTGCCAGCAGCCCGAACCCTAGCGGGGGGGCGGATACGCAGTATTTT. Its translation: CASSPNPSGGADTQYF.

The chain is built from TRBV2 and TRBJ1-2, with 8 bases identical to TRBD1. V lost 6 bases to trimming and J lost 8 bases; unmatched junction nucleotides: 8. Germline CDR1 reads SNHLY; CDR2 reads FYNNEI. The CDR3 covers 13 residues. The CDR3 loop reads CASRREGQGGYTF. The CDR3 bases are TGTGCCAGCAGGAGAGAAGGACAGGGCGGCTACACCTTC.

This clone was seen only a few times. The V call is TRBV5-4, the J call TRBJ2-7, with 8 positions matching TRBD1. The CDR3 sequence is 14 residues long. CDR1 and CDR2 (germline): SGHNT, YYREEE (reference sequence). With V trimmed by 4 bases and J by 3 bases, 6 bases remained unmatched. The CDR3 protein is CASSVDRANYEQYF. DNA for the CDR3: TGTGCCAGCAGCGTGGACAGGGCGAACTACGAGCAGTACTTC.

This chain uses TRBV7-9 with TRBJ2-1; 10 nucleotides agree with TRBD2. The V gene end was trimmed by 2 bases and the J gene end by 6 bases; junction bases not matched to a gene: 4. The CDR3 runs 15 residues. Germline CDR1 SEHNR, CDR2 FQNEAQ (reference sequence). CDR3: CASSLILAGANEQFF. Here the CDR3 DNA reads TGTGCCAGCAGCTTAATCCTAGCGGGGGCCAATGAGCAGTTCTTC. The full variable domain, with the rest looked up from reference TRBV7-9 and TRBJ2-1, is DTGVSQNPRHKITKRGQNVTFRCDPISEHNRLYWYRQTLGQGPEFLTYFQNEAQLEKSRLLSDRFSAERPKGSFSTLEIQRTEQGDSAMYLCASSLILAGANEQFFGPGTRLTVL.

J is TRBJ1-2 and V is TRBV5-1; 10 nucleotides align to TRBD1. The CDR3 is 17 amino acids. Germline-derived CDR1 and CDR2 are SGHRS and YFSETQ. V shed 0 bases, J shed 0 bases, and the junction held 5 bases outside the gene matches. CDR3 nucleotide sequence: TGCGCCAGCAGCTTGGGCGAAGGGACAGGGGCTAACTATGGCTACACCTTC. Protein sequence: CASSLGEGTGANYGYTF.

The chain employs TRBV7-6 and TRBJ1-1; no clear D. Trimming took off 5 bases at V and 0 bases at J, with 7 bases between the two ends. Germline CDR1 reads SGHVS; CDR2 reads FNYEAQ. The CDR3 contains 13 residues. CDR3 sequence reads: CASSPYMNTEAFF. The CDR3, as DNA: TGTGCCAGCAGCCCTTATATGAACACTGAAGCTTTCTTT.

The chain combines TRBV19 with TRBJ1-1; 7 bases match TRBD1. The CDR3 sequence is 14 residues long. V shed 3 bases and J 8 bases; nucleotides not matched to a gene: 9. Per germline, CDR1 LNHDA and CDR2 SQIVND (reference sequence). The CDR3 sequence is CASSIGGQAREAFF. CDR3 nucleotides: TGTGCCAGTAGTATCGGTGGACAGGCGCGGGAAGCTTTCTTT.

This clone has just one count. The J gene is TRBJ1-6, the V gene TRBV6-6, with 8 positions matching TRBD1. This CDR3 contains 12 residues. CDR1 is MNHNY, CDR2 SVGAGI, per germline (reference sequence). With V trimmed by 6 bases and J by 13 bases, 5 bases remained unmatched. CDR3: CASSQDREPLHF. CDR3 bases: TGTGCCAGCAGCCAGGACAGGGAGCCCCTCCACTTT.